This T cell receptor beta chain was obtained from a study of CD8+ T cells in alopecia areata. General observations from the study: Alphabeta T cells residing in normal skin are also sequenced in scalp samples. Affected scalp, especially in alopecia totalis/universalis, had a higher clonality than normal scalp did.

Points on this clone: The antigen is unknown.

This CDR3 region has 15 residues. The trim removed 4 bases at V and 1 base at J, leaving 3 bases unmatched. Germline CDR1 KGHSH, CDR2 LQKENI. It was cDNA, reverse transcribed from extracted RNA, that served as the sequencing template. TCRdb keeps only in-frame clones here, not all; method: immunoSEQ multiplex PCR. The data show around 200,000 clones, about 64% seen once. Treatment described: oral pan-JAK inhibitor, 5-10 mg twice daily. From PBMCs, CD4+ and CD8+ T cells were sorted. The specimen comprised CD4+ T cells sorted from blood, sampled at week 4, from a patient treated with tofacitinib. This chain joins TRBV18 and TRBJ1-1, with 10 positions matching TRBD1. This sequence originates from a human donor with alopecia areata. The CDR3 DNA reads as TGTGCCAGCTCACAGGGGACAGGGGAGAACACTGAAGCTTTCTTT. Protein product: CASSQGTGENTEAFF.